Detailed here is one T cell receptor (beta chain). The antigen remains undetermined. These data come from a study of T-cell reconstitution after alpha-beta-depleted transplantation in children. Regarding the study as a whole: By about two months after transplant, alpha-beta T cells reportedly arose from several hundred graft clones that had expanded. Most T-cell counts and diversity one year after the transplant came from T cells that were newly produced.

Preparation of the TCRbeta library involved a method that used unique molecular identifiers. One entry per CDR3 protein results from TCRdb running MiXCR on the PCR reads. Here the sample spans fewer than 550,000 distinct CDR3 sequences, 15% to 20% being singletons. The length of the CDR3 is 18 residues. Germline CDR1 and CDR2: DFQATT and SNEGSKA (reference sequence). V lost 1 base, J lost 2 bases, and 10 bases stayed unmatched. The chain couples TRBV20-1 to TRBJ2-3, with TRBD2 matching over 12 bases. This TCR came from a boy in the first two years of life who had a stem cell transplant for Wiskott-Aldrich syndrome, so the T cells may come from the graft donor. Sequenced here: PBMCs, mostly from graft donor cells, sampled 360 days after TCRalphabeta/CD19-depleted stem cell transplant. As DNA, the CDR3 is TGCAGTGCTAGAGCCCTCTCAGGACTAGCGGGAATCACAGATACGCAGTATTTT. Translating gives CSARALSGLAGITDTQYF.